This TCR beta chain was captured by sequencing in a study of blood T cell repertoires in COVID-19. Looking at the study overall: T cells, B-cell-depleted T cells, or PBMCs supplied cDNA or gDNA.

Germline-derived CDR1 and CDR2 are SGHVS and FQNEAQ. Trimming took 2 bases from V and 5 from J; bases not matched to a gene: 17. The CDR3 runs to 18 residues. Seattle cases were enrolled at active infection and followed longitudinally. Authors' processing steps: Estimation of nucleated cell counts was performed using reference gene primer amplification. The protocol was immunoSEQ multiplex PCR, while the TCRdb copy is restricted to in-frame clones and leaves out a portion. V, J and clone size derive from that table, while D and trimming were established from the DNA sequence. The sample yields under 250,000 clones, 70% to 80% seen once.

J is TRBJ2-7 and V is TRBV7-8; 8 nucleotides align to TRBD2. This TCR was sampled from a woman between 35 and 50 years old with COVID-19, enrolled during active disease. Sequenced material: peripheral blood. The CDR3 region is CASSLRPGAVREGHEQYF. Here the CDR3 DNA reads TGTGCCAGCAGCTTACGGCCAGGGGCGGTACGGGAGGGCCACGAGCAGTACTTC.